This T cell receptor (beta chain) was sequenced during a study of shared clonotypes between healthy human individuals. The donors were all Caucasian adults (living in Nashville, Tennessee). Splitting of CD4+ cells produced CD45RA+ naive and CD45RA-negative memory subsets. Using immunoSEQ multiplex PCR, the repertoire was profiled, and TCRdb retains in-frame clones only, with some absent. Of 2,100,000 or so clones listed, around 95% were seen once; the top ten hold approximately 0.13%. The source is a man in his late teens or twenties in good health. Material: naive CD4+ T cells sorted from blood. Regarding subset: CD45RA+ positively selected.

CDR3 in DNA: TGTGCCAGCAGTTACGTGGACAGAGCCTATGGCTACACCTTC. It encodes CASSYVDRAYGYTF. The chain combines TRBV6-6 with TRBJ1-2; weak D call: TRBD1 (6 bases). V was clipped by 2 bases and J by 4 bases, with 11 bases between them. This CDR3 is 14 amino acids long. In germline, CDR1 is MNHNY, CDR2 SVGAGI (reference sequence).